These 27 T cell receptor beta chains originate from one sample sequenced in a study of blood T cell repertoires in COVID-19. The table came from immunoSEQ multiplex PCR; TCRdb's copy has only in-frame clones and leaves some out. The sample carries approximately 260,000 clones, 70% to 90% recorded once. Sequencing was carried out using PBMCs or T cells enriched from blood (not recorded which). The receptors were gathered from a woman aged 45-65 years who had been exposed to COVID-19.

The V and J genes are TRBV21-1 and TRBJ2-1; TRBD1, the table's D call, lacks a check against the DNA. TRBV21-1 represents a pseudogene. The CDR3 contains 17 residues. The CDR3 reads CASSKVGAPTASDEQFF. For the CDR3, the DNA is TGTGCCAGCAGCAAAGTTGGGGCTCCAACCGCATCAGATGAGCAGTTCTTC.

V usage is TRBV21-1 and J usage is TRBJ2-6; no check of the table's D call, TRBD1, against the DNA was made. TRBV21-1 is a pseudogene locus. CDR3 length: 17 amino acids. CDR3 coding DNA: TGTGCCAGCAGCAAGGGACAGGGAGACCCTGGGGCCAACGTCCTGACTTTC. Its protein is CASSKGQGDPGANVLTF.

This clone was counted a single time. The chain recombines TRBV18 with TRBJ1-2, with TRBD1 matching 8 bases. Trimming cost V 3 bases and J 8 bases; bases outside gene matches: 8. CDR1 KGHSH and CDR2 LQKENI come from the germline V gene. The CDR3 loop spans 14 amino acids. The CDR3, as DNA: TGTGCCAGCTCACCGGTTCAGGGGGCGACGGGCTACACCTTC. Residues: CASSPVQGATGYTF.

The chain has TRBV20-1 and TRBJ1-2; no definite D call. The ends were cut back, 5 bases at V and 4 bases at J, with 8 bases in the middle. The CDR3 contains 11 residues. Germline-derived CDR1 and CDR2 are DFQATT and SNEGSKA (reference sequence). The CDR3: CSARDFYGYTF. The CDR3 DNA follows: TGCAGTGCTCGGGATTTCTATGGCTACACCTTC.

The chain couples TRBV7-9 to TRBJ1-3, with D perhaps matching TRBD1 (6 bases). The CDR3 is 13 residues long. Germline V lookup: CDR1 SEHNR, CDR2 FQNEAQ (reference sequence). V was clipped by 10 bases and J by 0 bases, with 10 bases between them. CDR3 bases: TGTGCCACCGGACAGAGCTCTGGAAACACCATATATTTT. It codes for CATGQSSGNTIYF. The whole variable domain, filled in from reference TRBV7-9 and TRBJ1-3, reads DTGVSQNPRHKITKRGQNVTFRCDPISEHNRLYWYRQTLGQGPEFLTYFQNEAQLEKSRLLSDRFSAERPKGSFSTLEIQRTEQGDSAMYLCATGQSSGNTIYFGEGSWLTVV.

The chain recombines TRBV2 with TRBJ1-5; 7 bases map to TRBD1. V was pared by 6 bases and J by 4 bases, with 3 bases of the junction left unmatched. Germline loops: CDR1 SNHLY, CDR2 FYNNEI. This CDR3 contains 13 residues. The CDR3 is CASRDRRNQPQHF. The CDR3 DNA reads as TGTGCCAGCAGGGACAGGAGGAATCAGCCCCAGCATTTT.

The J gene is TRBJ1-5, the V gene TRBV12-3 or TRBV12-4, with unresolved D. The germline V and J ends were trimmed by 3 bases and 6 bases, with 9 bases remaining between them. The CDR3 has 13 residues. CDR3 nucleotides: TGTGCCAGCAGTTTGACAAGTGGTCAGCCCCAGCATTTT. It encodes CASSLTSGQPQHF.

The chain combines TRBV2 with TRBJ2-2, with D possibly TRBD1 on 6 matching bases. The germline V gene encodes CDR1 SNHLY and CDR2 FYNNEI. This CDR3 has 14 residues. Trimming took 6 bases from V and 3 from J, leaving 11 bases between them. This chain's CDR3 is CASRDRTDTGELFF. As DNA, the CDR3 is TGTGCCAGCAGAGACAGGACCGACACCGGGGAGCTGTTTTTT.

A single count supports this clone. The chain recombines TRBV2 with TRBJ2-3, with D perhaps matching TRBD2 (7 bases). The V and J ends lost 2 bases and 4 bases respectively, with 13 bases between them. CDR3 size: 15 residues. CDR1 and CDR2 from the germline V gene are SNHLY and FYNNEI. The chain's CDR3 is CASSERGGAPDTQYF. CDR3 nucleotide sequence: TGTGCCAGCAGTGAACGAGGGGGGGCTCCAGATACGCAGTATTTT.

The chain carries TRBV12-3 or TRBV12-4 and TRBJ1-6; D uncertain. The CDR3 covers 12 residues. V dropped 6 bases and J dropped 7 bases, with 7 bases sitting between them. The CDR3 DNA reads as TGTGCCAGCAGACCACAGAATTCACCCCTCCACTTT. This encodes CASRPQNSPLHF.

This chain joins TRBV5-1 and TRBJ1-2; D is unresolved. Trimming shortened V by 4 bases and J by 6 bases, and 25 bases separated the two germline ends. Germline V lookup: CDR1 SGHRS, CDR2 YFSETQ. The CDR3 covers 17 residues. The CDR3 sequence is CASSLRVGYSVDHGYTF. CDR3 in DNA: TGCGCCAGCAGCCTACGGGTTGGGTACTCGGTCGACCATGGCTACACCTTC.

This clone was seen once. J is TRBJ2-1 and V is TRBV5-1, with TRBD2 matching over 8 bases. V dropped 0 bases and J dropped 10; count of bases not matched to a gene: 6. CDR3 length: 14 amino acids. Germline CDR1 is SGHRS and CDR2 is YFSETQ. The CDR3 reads CASSLEAIAGEQFF. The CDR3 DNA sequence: TGCGCCAGCAGCTTGGAGGCTATAGCGGGGGAGCAGTTCTTC.

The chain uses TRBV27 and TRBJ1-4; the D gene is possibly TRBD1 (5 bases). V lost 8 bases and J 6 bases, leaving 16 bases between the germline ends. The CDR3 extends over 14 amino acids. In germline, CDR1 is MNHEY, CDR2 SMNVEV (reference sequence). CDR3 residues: CASGEREGYEKLFF. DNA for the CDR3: TGTGCCAGCGGGGAGAGGGAGGGGTATGAAAAACTGTTTTTT. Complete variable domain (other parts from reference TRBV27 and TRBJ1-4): EAQVTQNPRYLITVTGKKLTVTCSQNMNHEYMSWYRQDPGLGLRQIYYSMNVEVTDKGDVPEGYKVSRKEKRNFPLILESPSPNQTSLYFCASGEREGYEKLFFGSGTQLSVL.

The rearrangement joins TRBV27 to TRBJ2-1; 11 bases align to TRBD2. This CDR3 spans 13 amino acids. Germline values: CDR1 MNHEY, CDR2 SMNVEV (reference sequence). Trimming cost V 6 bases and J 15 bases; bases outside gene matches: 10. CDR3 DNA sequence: TGTGCCAGCAGAACCGGGACTAGCGGTGAAGTGTTCTTC. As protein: CASRTGTSGEVFF.

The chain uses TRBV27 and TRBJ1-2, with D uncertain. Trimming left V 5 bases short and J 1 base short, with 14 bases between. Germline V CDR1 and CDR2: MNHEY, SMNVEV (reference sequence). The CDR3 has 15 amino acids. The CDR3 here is CASSPIRRVNYGYTF. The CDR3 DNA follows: TGTGCCAGCAGTCCCATTCGGCGGGTTAACTATGGCTACACCTTC.

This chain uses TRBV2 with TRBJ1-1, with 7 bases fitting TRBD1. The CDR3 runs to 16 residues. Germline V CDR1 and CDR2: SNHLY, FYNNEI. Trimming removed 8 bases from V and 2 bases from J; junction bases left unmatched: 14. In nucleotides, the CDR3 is TGTGCCAGCCTACCCCGGCGCAGGGGGGCAAACACTGAAGCTTTCTTT. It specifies CASLPRRRGANTEAFF.

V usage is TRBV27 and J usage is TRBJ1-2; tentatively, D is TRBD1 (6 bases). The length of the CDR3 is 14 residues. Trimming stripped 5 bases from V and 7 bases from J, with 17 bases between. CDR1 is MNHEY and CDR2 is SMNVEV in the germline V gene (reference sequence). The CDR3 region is CASSRDRSPSGYTF. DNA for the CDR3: TGTGCCAGCAGTAGAGACAGGTCGCCCAGTGGCTACACCTTC.

Here the CDR3 reads CASSLGATDTQYF. The CDR3 DNA reads as TGTGCCAGCAGTCTGGGGGCCACAGATACGCAGTATTTT. The V and J genes are TRBV27 and TRBJ2-3, with D perhaps TRBD1 (6 bases). The CDR3 contains 13 residues. Trimming shortened V by 5 bases and J by 2 bases, and 8 bases separated the two germline ends. The germline gives CDR1 MNHEY, CDR2 SMNVEV (reference sequence).

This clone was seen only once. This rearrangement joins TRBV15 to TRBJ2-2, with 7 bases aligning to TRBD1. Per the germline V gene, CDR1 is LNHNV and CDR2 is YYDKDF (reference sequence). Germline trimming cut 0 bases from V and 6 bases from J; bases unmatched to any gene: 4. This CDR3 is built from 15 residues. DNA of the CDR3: TGTGCCACCAGCAGAGATAGGGGGACAGCCGGGGAGCTGTTTTTT. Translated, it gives CATSRDRGTAGELFF. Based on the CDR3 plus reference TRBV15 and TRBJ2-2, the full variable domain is DAMVIQNPRYQVTQFGKPVTLSCSQTLNHNVMYWYQQKSSQAPKLLFHYYDKDFNNEADTPDNFQSRRPNTSFCFLDIRSPGLGDTAMYLCATSRDRGTAGELFFGEGSRLTVL.

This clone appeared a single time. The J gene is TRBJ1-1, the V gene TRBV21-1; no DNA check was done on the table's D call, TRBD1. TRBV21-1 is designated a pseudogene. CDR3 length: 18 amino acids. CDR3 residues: CASSKDGPKGQDYTEAFF. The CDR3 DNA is TGTGCCAGCAGCAAAGATGGGCCTAAGGGACAGGATTACACTGAAGCTTTCTTT.

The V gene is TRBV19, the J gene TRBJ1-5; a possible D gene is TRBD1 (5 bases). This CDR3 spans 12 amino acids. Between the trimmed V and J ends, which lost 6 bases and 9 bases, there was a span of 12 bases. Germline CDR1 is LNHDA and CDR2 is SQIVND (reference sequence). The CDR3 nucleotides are TGTGCCAGTAGCGGGGGGTTTGGGCCCCAGCATTTT. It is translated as CASSGGFGPQHF.

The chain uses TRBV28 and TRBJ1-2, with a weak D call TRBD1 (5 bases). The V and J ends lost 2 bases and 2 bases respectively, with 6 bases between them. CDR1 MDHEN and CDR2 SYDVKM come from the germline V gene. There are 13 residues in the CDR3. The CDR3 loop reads CASSLGGNYGYTF. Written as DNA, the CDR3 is TGTGCCAGCAGTTTAGGGGGGAACTATGGCTACACCTTC.

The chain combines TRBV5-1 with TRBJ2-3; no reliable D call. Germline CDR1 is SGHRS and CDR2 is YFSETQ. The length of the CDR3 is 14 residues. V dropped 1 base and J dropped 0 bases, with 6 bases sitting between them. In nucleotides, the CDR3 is TGCGCCAGCAGCTTGTCGAGAAGCACAGATACGCAGTATTTT. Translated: CASSLSRSTDTQYF. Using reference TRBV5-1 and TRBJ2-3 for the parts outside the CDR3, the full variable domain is KAGVTQTPRYLIKTRGQQVTLSCSPISGHRSVSWYQQTPGQGLQFLFEYFSETQRNKGNFPGRFSGRQFSNSRSEMNVSTLELGDSALYLCASSLSRSTDTQYFGPGTRLTVL.

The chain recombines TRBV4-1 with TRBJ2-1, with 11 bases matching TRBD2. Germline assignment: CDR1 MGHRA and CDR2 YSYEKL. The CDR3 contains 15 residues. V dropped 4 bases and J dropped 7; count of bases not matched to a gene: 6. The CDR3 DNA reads TGCGCCAGCAGCCCTTTAGCGGGGGGGCGGAATGAGCAGTTCTTC. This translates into CASSPLAGGRNEQFF.

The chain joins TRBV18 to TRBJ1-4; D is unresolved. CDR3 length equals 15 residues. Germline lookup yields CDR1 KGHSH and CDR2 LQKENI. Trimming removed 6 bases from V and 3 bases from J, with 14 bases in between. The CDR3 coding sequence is TGTGCCAGCTCCCAAGATCGGAGGTCTAATGAAAAACTGTTTTTT. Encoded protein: CASSQDRRSNEKLFF.

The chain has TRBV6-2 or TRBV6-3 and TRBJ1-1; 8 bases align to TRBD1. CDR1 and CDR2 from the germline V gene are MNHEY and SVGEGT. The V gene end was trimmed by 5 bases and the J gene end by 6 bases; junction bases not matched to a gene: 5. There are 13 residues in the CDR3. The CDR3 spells CASSRQGRAEAFF. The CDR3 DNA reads TGTGCCAGCAGTAGACAGGGGAGGGCTGAAGCTTTCTTT.

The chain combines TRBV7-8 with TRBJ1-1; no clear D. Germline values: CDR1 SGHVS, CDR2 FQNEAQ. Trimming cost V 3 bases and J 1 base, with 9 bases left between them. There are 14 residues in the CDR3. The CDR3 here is CASSLLRGNTEAFF. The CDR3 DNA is TGTGCCAGCAGCTTGCTCCGCGGGAACACTGAAGCTTTCTTT.